These T cell receptor beta chains were read from a single sample in a study of shared clonotypes between healthy human individuals. Profiled with immunoSEQ multiplex PCR; TCRdb holds only in-frame clones, not every one. Of about 2.1 million clones listed, about 94% are singletons. The specimen was naive CD8+ T cells from PBMCs. The receptors here all came from a man younger than 30 in good health. Some clones in this sample may be carry-over from other donors' samples. Each CDR3 is given without its conserved first and last residue. Not all rows give a size; the values are once, few, many and, for expanded clones, a class.

>once|TRBV29-1
SVEYREGRDYEQY
>-|TRBV7-9
ASSPPLAGETDTQY
>once|TRBV30
ACRDGTYEQY
>-|TRBV28
ASYGTGYEKLF
>-|TRBV25-1
ASSVGVREQF
>-|TRBV4-1
ASSQGPGQGAFAF
>-|TRBV2
ASSLSTGELF
>once|TRBV6-1
ASSEARRLEVFHEQY
>once|TRBV4-3
ASSQDFEGLAGDIQETQY
>-|TRBV19
ASKSAPVGLYEQY
>-|TRBV27
ASSFLGNLGNQPQH
>-|TRBV19
ASSSHPGTGLREQY
>-|TRBV4-2
ASSQVRQLNTEAF
>-|TRBV14
ASSQVGEDEQF
>-|TRBV10-3
ATSFMNTEAF
>-|TRBV5-1
ASSLAGYTEAF
>-|TRBV13
ASSLDDGRAGEQF
>-|TRBV7-3
ASSTTLGSYNEQF
>-|TRBV11-2
ASSLNPARGYNEQF
>-|TRBV19
ASSIDLTVYGTGGEYSGANVLT
>few|TRBV7-6
ASSFGLNTEAF
>-|TRBV7-6
ASSWGGGTDTQY
>-|TRBV7-9
ASSPKQGITYEQY
>-|TRBV11-2
ASSLDPQISYEQY
>once|TRBV5-1
ASSGRTDYEQY
>-|TRBV11-2
ASSPRIPSGEYNEQF
>-|TRBV6-6
ASSYVSGSWYEQY
>-|TRBV25-1
ASSESREENTIY
>-|TRBV7-9
ASSPWGRGGEDYGYT